One and the same sample provided the 27 T cell receptor beta chains below, sequenced in a study of T cell repertoires in cytomegalovirus infection. In TCRdb, the reads were re-called with MiXCR into one record per CDR3 protein. This table has approximately 1,000,000 distinct CDR3 sequences, 30% to 40% appearing once. Their recognized antigens are unknown. The specimen comprised cultured CD8+ T cells from PBMCs, sampled from culture after CMV antigen stimulation. The receptors stem from a human donor in good health (CMV status not recorded). Some clones in this sample may be carry-over from other donors' samples.

This clonotype was seen a handful of times. The chain links TRBV6-2 or TRBV6-3 to TRBJ2-1, with D perhaps TRBD1 or TRBD2 (5 bases each). CDR3 length: 14 residues. Germline-derived CDR1 and CDR2 are MNHEY and SVGEGT. Trimming removed 8 bases from V and 0 bases from J, with 11 bases in between. The CDR3 DNA reads TGTGCCAGCCTCGAGAGGGGCTCCTACAATGAGCAGTTCTTC. Residues: CASLERGSYNEQFF.

This rearrangement joins TRBV7-9 to TRBJ2-7, with a weak D call TRBD1 (5 bases). The ends were cut back, 7 bases at V and 4 bases at J, with 26 bases in the middle. The germline V gene encodes CDR1 SEHNR and CDR2 FQNEAQ (reference sequence). CDR3 length: 17 residues. CDR3 nucleotides: TGTGCCAGCAAAAGCGCCTCGGCCAGGGCTTTTAGGTACGAGCAGTACGTC. Translation: CASKSASARAFRYEQYV.

Only a few counts were recorded for this clonotype. The rearrangement uses TRBV6-5 and TRBJ2-1, with 7 bases fitting TRBD2. Trimming at V came to 3 bases and at J to 9 bases, leaving 5 bases not matched to a gene. Germline CDR1 MNHEY, CDR2 SVGAGI. There are 13 residues in the CDR3. The CDR3 region has the DNA TGTGCCAGCAGTTATAGATGGGAGGGTGAGCAGTTCTTC. This encodes CASSYRWEGEQFF.

This clonotype was seen many times. This chain joins TRBV7-8 and TRBJ2-7, with 7 bases matching TRBD1. This CDR3 is 14 amino acids long. V shed 5 bases and J 5 bases; nucleotides not matched to a gene: 9. Germline-derived CDR1 and CDR2 are SGHVS and FQNEAQ. CDR3 region: CASSPHPTGDEQYF. The CDR3 DNA is TGTGCCAGCAGCCCTCACCCCACAGGGGACGAGCAGTACTTC. The full variable domain, its missing parts supplied by reference TRBV7-8 and TRBJ2-7, is GAGVSQSPRYKVAKRGQDVALRCDPISGHVSLFWYQQALGQGPEFLTYFQNEAQLDKSGLPSDRFFAERPEGSVSTLKIQRTQQEDSAVYLCASSPHPTGDEQYFGPGTRLTVT.

V gene TRBV18 combines with J gene TRBJ2-7; tentatively, D is TRBD1 (6 bases). V lost 2 bases to trimming and J lost 0 bases, with 8 bases between them. This CDR3 is built from 14 residues. Germline V gene data show CDR1 as KGHSH and CDR2 as LQKENI. DNA for the CDR3: TGTGCCAGCTCACCAGGGACACTCTCCTACGAGCAGTACGTC. The encoded protein is CASSPGTLSYEQYV.

The chain carries TRBV27 and TRBJ1-1; 10 nucleotides align to TRBD1. CDR1 is MNHEY and CDR2 is SMNVEV in the germline V gene (reference sequence). The CDR3 spans 14 residues. J was trimmed by 6 bases and V by 5 bases; bases with no gene match: 6. CDR3 in DNA: TGTGCCAGCAGTCCGGGACAGGGGTGGCCTGAAGCTTTCTTT. As protein: CASSPGQGWPEAFF.

This sequence joins TRBV10-3 and TRBJ1-1; TRBD1 agrees at 8 bases. CDR3 length equals 12 residues. The junction had 8 bases not matched to a gene; V was cut back by 6 bases and J by 11 bases. Germline-derived CDR1 and CDR2 are ENHRY and SYGVKD. CDR3 sequence reads: CAIRTQGADAFF. The DNA for the CDR3 is TGTGCCATCAGAACCCAGGGGGCAGATGCTTTCTTT.

This clonotype was seen only a few times. The V and J genes are TRBV7-9 and TRBJ2-2; weak D call: TRBD2 (5 bases). V was pared by 8 bases and J by 0 bases, with 22 bases between. Germline assignment: CDR1 SEHNR and CDR2 FQNEAQ (reference sequence). The CDR3 length is 18 residues. In DNA form, the CDR3 reads TGTGCCAGCTGGAAATCCGGGATCTTAGGGACGAACACCGGGGAGCTGTTTTTT. Protein sequence: CASWKSGILGTNTGELFF.

The chain uses TRBV6-6 and TRBJ2-7, with D unclear. The CDR3 loop spans 13 amino acids. Germline assignment: CDR1 MNHNY and CDR2 SVGAGI (reference sequence). CDR3 residues: CASSPTSSYGQYV. In nucleotides, the CDR3 is TGTGCCAGCAGCCCTACTTCCTCCTACGGGCAGTACGTC.

The chain recombines TRBV7-6 with TRBJ2-7; tentative D call: TRBD1 (5 bases). V lost 2 bases, J lost 1 base, and 9 bases lay in between. Germline assignment: CDR1 SGHVS and CDR2 FNYEAQ. The CDR3 has 14 residues. This CDR3 reads CASSLRTQSYEQYF. Here the CDR3 DNA reads TGTGCCAGCAGCTTAAGGACACAGTCCTACGAGCAGTACTTC.

The chain employs TRBV6-5 and TRBJ2-7; D may match TRBD1 or TRBD2 (6 bases each). This CDR3 spans 16 amino acids. V was clipped by 0 bases and J by 5 bases, with 17 bases between them. Germline V CDR1 and CDR2: MNHEY, SVGAGI. For the CDR3, the DNA is TGTGCCAGCAGTTACTCGATAAGGGGGGCAGGGGACGAGCAGTACTTC. It codes for CASSYSIRGAGDEQYF.

This sequence joins TRBV10-3 and TRBJ1-3; perhaps TRBD1 as D (5 bases). Germline V CDR1 and CDR2: ENHRY, SYGVKD. Between the trimmed V and J ends, which lost 6 bases and 4 bases, there was a span of 16 bases. The CDR3 extends over 15 amino acids. The DNA for the CDR3 is TGTGCCATCAGGACCCTGGGGCCGGGAGGAAACACCATATATTTT. Its translation: CAIRTLGPGGNTIYF.

The chain links TRBV2 to TRBJ1-1; TRBD1 is a possible D gene (5 bases). The CDR3 has 14 amino acids. Looked up from germline, CDR1 is SNHLY and CDR2 is FYNNEI. V gave up 5 bases and J gave up 8 bases, with 18 bases separating them. CDR3 sequence reads: CASSPYTDTREAFF. CDR3 in DNA: TGTGCCAGCAGTCCTTATACGGACACAAGGGAAGCTTTCTTT.

The chain recombines TRBV2 with TRBJ2-2; 9 bases fit TRBD1. The V gene's germline CDR1 is SNHLY and CDR2 FYNNEI. Unmatched junction bases numbered 4, after V lost 3 bases and J lost 2 bases. The CDR3 extends over 16 amino acids. The CDR3: CASSEDRGINTGELFF. The CDR3 DNA reads TGTGCCAGCAGTGAGGACAGGGGAATAAACACCGGGGAGCTGTTTTTT.

This clonotype was counted a few times. The J gene is TRBJ2-1, the V gene TRBV19, with D maybe TRBD2 (6 bases). V was cut by 7 bases and J by 0 bases, with 13 bases left in between. The CDR3 covers 15 residues. CDR1 and CDR2 from the germline V gene are LNHDA and SQIVND (reference sequence). The CDR3 is CASTLGGSSYNEQFF. CDR3 bases: TGTGCCAGTACCCTCGGGGGTAGCTCCTACAATGAGCAGTTCTTC.

This clonotype was seen a handful of times. The chain links TRBV4-1 to TRBJ1-1; D might be TRBD1 (5 bases). CDR3 length: 15 residues. V shed 0 bases and J shed 4 bases, with 12 bases lying between them. Germline lookup yields CDR1 MGHRA and CDR2 YSYEKL. The CDR3 reads CASSQDPGGGTEAFF. The CDR3 DNA is TGCGCCAGCAGCCAAGACCCGGGGGGGGGCACTGAAGCTTTCTTT.

The CDR3 DNA follows: TGTGCCAACAGACGGACTAGCGGGGGGGGTTACAATGAGCAGTTCTTC. Amino acids: CANRRTSGGGYNEQFF. The chain recombines TRBV6-5 with TRBJ2-1; 15 bases match TRBD2. Looked up from germline, CDR1 is MNHEY and CDR2 is SVGAGI. V lost 10 bases and J lost 4; bases outside the gene matches: 8. CDR3 length: 16 amino acids.

As to this clonotype: A single base separates this from a much larger clone, so it may be a read error. DNA of the CDR3: TGTGCCAGCAGTTACTCGGGGCCAGGGGGGACTTCATCCCTCCACTTT. Its protein product is CASSYSGPGGTSSLHF. V and J are TRBV6-8 and TRBJ1-6; 7 bases agree with TRBD1. There are 16 residues in the CDR3. CDR1 is MNHGY and CDR2 is SAAAGT in the germline V gene.

Details on this clonotype: Compared with germline, one end of the junction differs, possibly owing to a read error. The genes are TRBV19 and TRBJ2-7; TRBD2 agrees at 7 bases. This CDR3 contains 14 residues. CDR1 is LNHDA, CDR2 SQIVND, per germline (reference sequence). The CDR3 region has the DNA TGTGTCAGTAGTCCATCTAGCGGATTTGACGAGCAGTACTTC. As protein: CVSSPSSGFDEQYF.

In its sample, this clonotype was seen many times. The chain joins TRBV7-6 to TRBJ1-1; possible D gene TRBD1, 6 bases. Trimming pared 6 bases from V and 11 bases from J, leaving 13 bases between. The CDR3 length is 11 residues. Germline CDR1 reads SGHVS; CDR2 reads FNYEAQ. The CDR3 here is CASREGGKAFF. The CDR3 DNA is TGTGCCAGCAGGGAAGGGGGTAAGGCTTTCTTT.

This clonotype was observed at least ten times. The chain combines TRBV7-9 with TRBJ2-2, with D hard to call. This CDR3 is 14 amino acids long. Germline loops: CDR1 SEHNR, CDR2 FQNEAQ (reference sequence). Trimming stripped 3 bases from V and 0 bases from J, with 5 bases between. The CDR3 region has the DNA TGTGCCAGCAGCTTCTCCCCGAACACCGGGGAGCTGTTTTTT. Protein sequence: CASSFSPNTGELFF. The full variable domain, completed using reference TRBV7-9 and TRBJ2-2, is DTGVSQNPRHKITKRGQNVTFRCDPISEHNRLYWYRQTLGQGPEFLTYFQNEAQLEKSRLLSDRFSAERPKGSFSTLEIQRTEQGDSAMYLCASSFSPNTGELFFGEGSRLTVL.

This clonotype was detected a few times. The chain combines TRBV19 with TRBJ2-2, with 8 bases matching TRBD1. Germline V gene data show CDR1 as LNHDA and CDR2 as SQIVND (reference sequence). This CDR3 spans 16 amino acids. The V gene end was trimmed by 4 bases and the J gene end by 6 bases; junction bases not matched to a gene: 10. The CDR3 coding sequence is TGTGCCAGTAGTAACCATCCGACAGGGGTGGCCGGGGAGCTGTTTTTT. Translated: CASSNHPTGVAGELFF. The full variable domain, rest sourced from reference TRBV19 and TRBJ2-2, is DGGITQSPKYLFRKEGQNVTLSCEQNLNHDAMYWYRQDPGQGLRLIYYSQIVNDFQKGDIAEGYSVSREKKESFPLTVTSAQKNPTAFYLCASSNHPTGVAGELFFGEGSRLTVL.

For the CDR3, the DNA is TGTGCCAGCAGCGTAGGGGGGGGTTCCAATGAGCAGTTCTTC. This sequence encodes CASSVGGGSNEQFF. V and J are TRBV9 and TRBJ2-1, with TRBD2 identical over 7 bases. CDR3 length: 14 residues. The V gene end was trimmed by 0 bases and the J gene end by 6 bases; junction bases not matched to a gene: 3. Per germline, CDR1 SGDLS and CDR2 YYNGEE.

The chain has TRBV7-8 and TRBJ2-3, with unresolved D. Germline-derived CDR1 and CDR2 are SGHVS and FQNEAQ. The CDR3 is 15 amino acids. The V and J ends lost 4 bases and 6 bases respectively, with 17 bases between them. CDR3: CASSSGGRQWDTQYF. CDR3 in DNA: TGTGCCAGCAGCTCCGGTGGCAGGCAGTGGGATACGCAGTATTTT. Full variable domain (missing parts from reference TRBV7-8 and TRBJ2-3): GAGVSQSPRYKVAKRGQDVALRCDPISGHVSLFWYQQALGQGPEFLTYFQNEAQLDKSGLPSDRFFAERPEGSVSTLKIQRTQQEDSAVYLCASSSGGRQWDTQYFGPGTRLTVL.

This sequence joins TRBV19 and TRBJ2-7; D possibly corresponds to TRBD1 (5 bases). Germline V gene sequence: CDR1 LNHDA, CDR2 SQIVND (reference sequence). Trimming stripped 7 bases from V and 3 bases from J, with 19 bases between. The CDR3 loop spans 15 amino acids. The CDR3 loop is CASNTAQAPYYEQYF. The CDR3 bases are TGTGCCAGTAATACCGCACAGGCACCCTACTACGAGCAGTACTTC.

This CDR3 reads CASSRDRDRKNYGYTF. CDR3 nucleotides: TGTGCCAGCAGCCGAGATAGGGACAGGAAGAACTATGGCTACACCTTC. The chain recombines TRBV7-6 with TRBJ1-2; TRBD1 aligns across 8 bases. The CDR3 has 16 residues. Germline V gene sequence: CDR1 SGHVS, CDR2 FNYEAQ. The V segment lost 5 bases and the J segment 2 bases; nucleotides outside the gene matches: 10.

Points on this clonotype: A much larger clone is a single base away; this may be a read error. CDR3 coding DNA: TGTGTCAGCAGCTTAGCGGGGACCAATGAGCAGTTCTTC. Its protein is CVSSLAGTNEQFF. This chain joins TRBV7-9 and TRBJ2-1; 8 bases are a match to TRBD2. Per the germline V gene, CDR1 is SEHNR and CDR2 is FQNEAQ (reference sequence). The CDR3 extends over 13 amino acids.